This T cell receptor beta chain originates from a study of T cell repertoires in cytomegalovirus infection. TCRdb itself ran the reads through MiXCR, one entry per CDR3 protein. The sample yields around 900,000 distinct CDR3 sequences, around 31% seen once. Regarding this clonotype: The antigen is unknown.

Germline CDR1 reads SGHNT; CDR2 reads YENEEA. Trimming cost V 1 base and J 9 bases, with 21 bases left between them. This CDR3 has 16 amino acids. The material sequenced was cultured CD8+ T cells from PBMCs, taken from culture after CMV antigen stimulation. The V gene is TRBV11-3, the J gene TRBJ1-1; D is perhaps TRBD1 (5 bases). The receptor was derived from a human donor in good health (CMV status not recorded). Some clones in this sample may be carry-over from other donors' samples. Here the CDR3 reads CASSLACRDEKNKAFF. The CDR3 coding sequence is TGTGCCAGCAGCTTAGCGTGCAGGGATGAGAAGAATAAAGCTTTCTTT. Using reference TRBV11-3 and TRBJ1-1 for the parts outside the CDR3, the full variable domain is EAGVVQSPRYKIIEKKQPVAFWCNPISGHNTLYWYLQNLGQGPELLIRYENEEAVDDSQLPKDRFSAERLKGVDSTLKIQPAELGDSAVYLCASSLACRDEKNKAFFGQGTRLTVV.